The sequence of this T cell receptor beta chain was determined in a study of post-analysis software for immune sequencing data (dated by TCRdb to the mid-2010s). Some background on the complete study: Relapsing-remitting, secondary progressive and progressive-relapsing multiple sclerosis were recorded as disease courses, and subtype annotation was lacking for some patients. Patient repertoires were compared against roughly 12 previously published healthy control repertoires from donors aged roughly 6 to 26 years. A subset of samples was prepared in parallel using single-end sample barcoding, then pooled and co-amplified after Illumina adapter ligation.

This clonotype was seen a few times. No cognate antigen has been identified for it. No much larger clone is present one base from it, and per-base qualities are unavailable. The sample's time point label, in plain terms: second blood draw from one MS patient after hematopoietic stem cell transplantation. To demonstrate the VDJtools post-analysis software, the study profiled TCR beta repertoires from the peripheral blood of about 13 young patients with multiple sclerosis. The patients with multiple sclerosis were children and adolescents between roughly 6 and 17 years of age. Receptors were amplified or captured by PCR. TCRdb names Illumina HiSeq 2500 as the instrument used. To reduce PCR and sequencing biases, unique molecular identifiers were incorporated into the TCR beta cDNA libraries. Every 1 to 10 million input T cells yielded approximately 500,000 cDNA molecules, meaning each molecule approximated one T cell. The patient libraries were prepared and sequenced using the same protocol as the earlier healthy control dataset. Samples belonging to the same batch were prepared together, multiplexed and sequenced on a shared HiSeq lane. On the study's bioinformatics: Raw barcoded reads were processed with MIGEC, and single-read molecular identifier groups were discarded before consensus assembly and CDR3 extraction. VDJtools was used for post-analysis of the clonotype tables, with diversity normalized by down-sampling every dataset to the smallest sample size. Repertoire overlap clustering matched CDR3 amino acid but not nucleotide sequences to correct batch-related cross-sample contamination. TCRdb ran its own pipeline on the public reads, namely fastp trimming at Q25 and MiXCR clone calling, and kept in-frame beta chains. Rows merge per CDR3 protein into single entries with the most common DNA and genes. The V and J calls here are based on TCRdb, not the publication. A total of about 160,000 distinct CDR3 sequences appear in this sample, under 40% of them only once. Roughly 28% of the sample is in the top ten clones.

The paper's findings and limits, for the study overall: Compared with controls, multiple sclerosis patients had significantly lower normalized Chao1 diversity, a finding suggesting substantial peripheral T-cell clonal expansion. Significantly higher frequencies in patients than in controls were found for about five TRBV segments, including TRBV5-6, TRBV5-1 and TRBV20-1. When samples were clustered directly using the F measure, samples prepared in the same batch co-clustered strongly, which prompted a batch-effect correction. The multiple sclerosis patient group was slightly younger than the control group.

Trimming costs V 1 base and J 0 bases, and their ends lie 16 bases apart. The germline V gene yields SQVTM for CDR1 and ANQGSEA for CDR2. The CDR3 starts with the cysteine, ends with the phenylalanine, and has 16 residues. Solely the CDR3 DNA is kept, with 48 bases framed from the first base. The sequencing here drew on blood, taken after autologous hematopoietic stem cell transplantation. The receptor was isolated from a girl aged 5-17 years with multiple sclerosis. Donor details come from another sample of the same person, matched by shared clones. This chain joins TRBV29-1 to TRBJ2-7; the D element could tentatively be TRBD1 or TRBD2, as 5 bases agree for each. In nucleotide form, the sequence is TGCAGCGTTGAAGCCCGCCGGGACCGAGGCTCCTACGAGCAGTACTTC. It translates to CSVEARRDRGSYEQYF.